What follows are 7 T cell receptor beta chains derived from one specimen sequenced in a study of blood T cell repertoires in COVID-19. Assay: immunoSEQ multiplex PCR; the TCRdb copy retains only in-frame clones and omits some. The repertoire holds about 150,000 clones, with 76% as singletons. The specimen was peripheral blood. These receptors came from a woman of 80 years or more with acute or convalescent COVID-19.

CDR3 region: CAWTGGLYGYTF. The CDR3 nucleotides are TGTGCCTGGACAGGGGGCCTCTATGGCTACACCTTC. The chain uses TRBV30 and TRBJ1-2; the match to TRBD1 covers 8 bases. This CDR3 comprises 12 residues. The V gene's germline CDR1 is GTSNPN and CDR2 SVGIG (reference sequence). After removal of 4 bases from V and 4 bases from J, the junction contained 2 bases not matched to a gene.

This clone appeared a few times. The V gene is TRBV7-9, the J gene TRBJ1-2; TRBD1 is a possible D gene (5 bases). CDR3 size: 13 residues. CDR1 SEHNR and CDR2 FQNEAQ come from the germline V gene (reference sequence). Trimming cost V 0 bases and J 6 bases, with 8 bases left between them. The DNA for the CDR3 is TGTGCCAGCAGCTTAGCCGACAGCGATGGCTACACCTTC. Its translation: CASSLADSDGYTF.

J is TRBJ2-3 and V is TRBV7-9; 13 bases match TRBD2. Looked up from germline, CDR1 is SEHNR and CDR2 is FQNEAQ (reference sequence). The ends lost 6 bases at V and 2 bases at J; junction bases unmatched: 5. The CDR3 has 16 amino acids. The CDR3: CASRRTSGGVTDTQYF. As DNA, the CDR3 is TGTGCCAGCAGGCGCACTAGCGGGGGGGTCACAGATACGCAGTATTTT.

This clone was seen a few times. The V call is TRBV30, the J call TRBJ2-7, with 9 bases lining up with TRBD1. The V gene end was trimmed by 3 bases and the J gene end by 9 bases; junction bases not matched to a gene: 15. Germline CDR1 GTSNPN, CDR2 SVGIG (reference sequence). The CDR3 consists of 15 residues. The CDR3 region is CAWSYSGTGQGPQYF. The CDR3, as DNA: TGTGCCTGGAGCTATAGTGGCACGGGACAGGGACCGCAGTACTTC.

The chain uses TRBV5-1 and TRBJ2-3; the match to TRBD1 covers 7 bases. J gave up 0 bases and V 3 bases, and 4 bases lay outside the gene matches. CDR1 and CDR2 (germline): SGHRS, YFSETQ. CDR3 size: 15 residues. The CDR3, as DNA: TGCGCCAGCAGCTGGGACAGCGTCAGCACAGATACGCAGTATTTT. It is translated as CASSWDSVSTDTQYF.

V is TRBV27 and J is TRBJ1-5; TRBD1 aligns across 9 bases. Germline-derived CDR1 and CDR2 are MNHEY and SMNVEV (reference sequence). This CDR3 comprises 14 residues. The trim removed 6 bases at V and 6 bases at J, leaving 6 bases unmatched. CDR3 bases: TGTGCCAGCAGAACCACAGGGGGCGGTCAGCCCCAGCATTTT. It yields the protein CASRTTGGGQPQHF.

The chain employs TRBV5-1 and TRBJ1-4; 7 nucleotides match TRBD1. The length of the CDR3 is 16 residues. CDR1 is SGHRS and CDR2 is YFSETQ in the germline V gene. Losses at the gene ends were 4 bases for V and 0 bases for J; bases not matched to a gene: 6. CDR3 DNA: TGCGCCAGCAGCGTAGGGACAGTTGCAACTAATGAAAAACTGTTTTTT. Its translation: CASSVGTVATNEKLFF.